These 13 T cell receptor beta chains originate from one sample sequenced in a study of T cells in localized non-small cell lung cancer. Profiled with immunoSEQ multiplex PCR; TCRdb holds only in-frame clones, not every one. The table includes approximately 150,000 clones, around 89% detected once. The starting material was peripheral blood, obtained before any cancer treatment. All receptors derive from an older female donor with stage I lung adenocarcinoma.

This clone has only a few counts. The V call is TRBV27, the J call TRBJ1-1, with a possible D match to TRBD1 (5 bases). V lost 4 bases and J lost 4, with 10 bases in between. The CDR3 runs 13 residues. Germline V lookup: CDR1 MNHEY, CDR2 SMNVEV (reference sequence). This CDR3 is CASSWRGSTEAFF. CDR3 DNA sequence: TGTGCCAGCAGTTGGAGGGGTAGCACTGAAGCTTTCTTT.

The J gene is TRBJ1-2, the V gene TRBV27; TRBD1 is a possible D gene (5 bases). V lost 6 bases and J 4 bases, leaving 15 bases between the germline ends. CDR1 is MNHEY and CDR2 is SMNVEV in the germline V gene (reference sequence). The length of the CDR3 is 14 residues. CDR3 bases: TGTGCCAGCAGGGCCCGGCAGGGTGGCTATGGCTACACCTTC. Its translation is CASRARQGGYGYTF.

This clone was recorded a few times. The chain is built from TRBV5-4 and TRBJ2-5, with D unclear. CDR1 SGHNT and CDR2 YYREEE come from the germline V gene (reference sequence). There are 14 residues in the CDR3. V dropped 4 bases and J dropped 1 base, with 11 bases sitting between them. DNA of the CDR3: TGTGCCAGCAGCGCAGAGGACGGCCAAGAGACCCAGTACTTC. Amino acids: CASSAEDGQETQYF.

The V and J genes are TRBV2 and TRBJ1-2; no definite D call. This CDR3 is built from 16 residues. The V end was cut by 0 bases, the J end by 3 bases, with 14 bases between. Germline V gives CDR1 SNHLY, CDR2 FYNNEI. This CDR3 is CASSEAIGQRYYGYTF. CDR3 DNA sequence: TGTGCCAGCAGTGAAGCGATCGGTCAGCGCTACTATGGCTACACCTTC.

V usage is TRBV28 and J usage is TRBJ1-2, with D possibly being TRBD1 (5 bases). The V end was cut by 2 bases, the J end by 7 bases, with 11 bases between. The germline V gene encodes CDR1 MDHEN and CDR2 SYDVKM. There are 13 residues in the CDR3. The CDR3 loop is CASSLTGGRGYTF. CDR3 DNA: TGTGCCAGCAGTTTAACCGGGGGACGTGGCTACACCTTC.

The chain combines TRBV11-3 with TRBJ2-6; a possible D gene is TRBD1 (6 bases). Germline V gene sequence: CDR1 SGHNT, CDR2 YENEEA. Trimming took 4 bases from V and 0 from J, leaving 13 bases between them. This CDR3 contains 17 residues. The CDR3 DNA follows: TGTGCCAGCAGCTCCGGGACACCTAGCTCTGGGGCCAACGTCCTGACTTTC. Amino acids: CASSSGTPSSGANVLTF.

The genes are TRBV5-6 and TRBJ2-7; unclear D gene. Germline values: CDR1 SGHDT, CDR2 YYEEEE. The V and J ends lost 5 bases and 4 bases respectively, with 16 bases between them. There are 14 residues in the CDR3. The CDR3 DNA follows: TGTGCCAGCAGGTCGTCGGACGGGCGTTACGAGCAGTACTTC. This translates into CASRSSDGRYEQYF.

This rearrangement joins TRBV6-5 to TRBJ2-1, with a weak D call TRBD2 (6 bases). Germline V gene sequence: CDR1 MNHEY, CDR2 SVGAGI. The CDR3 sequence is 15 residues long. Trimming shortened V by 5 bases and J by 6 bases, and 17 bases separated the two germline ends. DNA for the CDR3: TGTGCCAGCAGTGGCCCGAGGGCCGGGGGCAATGAGCAGTTCTTC. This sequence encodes CASSGPRAGGNEQFF.

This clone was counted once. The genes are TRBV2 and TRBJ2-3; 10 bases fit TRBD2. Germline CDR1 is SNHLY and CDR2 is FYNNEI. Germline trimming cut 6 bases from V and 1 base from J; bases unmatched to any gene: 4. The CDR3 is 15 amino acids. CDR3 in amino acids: CASRAGTSGTDTQYF. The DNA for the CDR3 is TGTGCCAGCAGAGCAGGGACTAGCGGCACAGATACGCAGTATTTT. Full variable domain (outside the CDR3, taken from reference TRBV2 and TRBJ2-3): EPEVTQTPSHQVTQMGQEVILRCVPISNHLYFYWYRQILGQKVEFLVSFYNNEISEKSEIFDDQFSVERPDGSNFTLKIRSTKLEDSAMYFCASRAGTSGTDTQYFGPGTRLTVL.

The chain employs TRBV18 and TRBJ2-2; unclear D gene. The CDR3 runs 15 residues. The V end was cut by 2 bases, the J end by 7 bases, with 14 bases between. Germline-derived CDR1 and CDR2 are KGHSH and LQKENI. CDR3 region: CASSPGSAVDGELFF. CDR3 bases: TGTGCCAGCTCACCAGGCAGCGCGGTCGACGGGGAGCTGTTTTTT.

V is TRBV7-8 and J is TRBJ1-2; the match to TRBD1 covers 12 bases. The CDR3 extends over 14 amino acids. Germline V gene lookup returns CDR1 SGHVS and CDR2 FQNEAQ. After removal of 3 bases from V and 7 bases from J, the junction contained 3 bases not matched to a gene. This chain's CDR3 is CASSFGTGGGGYTF. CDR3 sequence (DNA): TGTGCCAGCAGCTTTGGGACAGGGGGCGGTGGCTACACCTTC.

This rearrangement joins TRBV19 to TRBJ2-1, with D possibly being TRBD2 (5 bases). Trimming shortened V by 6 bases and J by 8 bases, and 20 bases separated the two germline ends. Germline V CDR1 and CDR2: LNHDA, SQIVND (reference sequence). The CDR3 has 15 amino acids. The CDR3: CASSSFSASRDEQFF. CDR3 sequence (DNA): TGTGCCAGTAGCTCATTTAGCGCCTCGAGGGATGAGCAGTTCTTC.

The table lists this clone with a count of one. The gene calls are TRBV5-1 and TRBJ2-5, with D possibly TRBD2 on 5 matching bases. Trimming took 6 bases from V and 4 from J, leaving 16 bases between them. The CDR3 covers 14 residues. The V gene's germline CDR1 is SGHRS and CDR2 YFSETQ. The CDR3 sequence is CASMEDASVETQYF. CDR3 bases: TGCGCCAGCATGGAGGACGCGTCAGTAGAGACCCAGTACTTC. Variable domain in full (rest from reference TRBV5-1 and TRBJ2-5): KAGVTQTPRYLIKTRGQQVTLSCSPISGHRSVSWYQQTPGQGLQFLFEYFSETQRNKGNFPGRFSGRQFSNSRSEMNVSTLELGDSALYLCASMEDASVETQYFGPGTRLLVL.